The present TCR beta chain was sequenced within a study of CD8 T cells in Susac syndrome. General study findings and limits: A relatively small number of individuals underwent TCR sequencing and HLA analysis.

cDNA came from about 0.5 to 1 ug RNA primed by random hexamers. TCRdb recomputed calls from the immunoSEQ multiplex PCR reads with MiXCR, one row per CDR3 protein. The table lists fewer than 250,000 distinct CDR3 sequences, roughly 92% of them singletons. A word on this clonotype: Its antigen is unknown.

Deletions cut 5 bases from V and 5 bases from J, with 12 bases between. Germline-derived CDR1 and CDR2 are DFQATT and SNEGSKA (reference sequence). The CDR3 runs 12 residues. Negative isolation was used for CD8+ and CD4+ T cells, and FACS enrichment was applied to TEMRA cells. The sequencing sample was made of CD4+ T cells from PBMCs. This chain links TRBV20-1 with TRBJ2-5, with a tentative D call TRBD2 (6 bases). The clonotype originates from a human donor in good health. The DNA for the CDR3 is TGCAGTGCTTTCAAGGCGGGGGAGACCCAGTACTTC. It codes for CSAFKAGETQYF.